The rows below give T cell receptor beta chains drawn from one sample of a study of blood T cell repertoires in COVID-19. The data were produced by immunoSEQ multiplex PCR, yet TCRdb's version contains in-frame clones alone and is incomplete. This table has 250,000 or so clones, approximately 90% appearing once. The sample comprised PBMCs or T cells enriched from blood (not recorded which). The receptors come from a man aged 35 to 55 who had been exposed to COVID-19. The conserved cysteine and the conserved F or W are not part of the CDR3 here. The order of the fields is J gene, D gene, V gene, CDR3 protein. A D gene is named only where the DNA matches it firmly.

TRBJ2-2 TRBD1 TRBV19 ASSILRDRVRTGELF
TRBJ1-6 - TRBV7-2 ASSLGPGVYNSPLH
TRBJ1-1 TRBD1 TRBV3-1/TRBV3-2 ASSQIGTGEAF
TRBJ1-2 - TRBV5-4 ASSVQGSYGYT
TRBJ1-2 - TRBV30 AWSIRRGKNGYT
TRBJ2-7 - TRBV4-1 ASSQDLFRGLEQY
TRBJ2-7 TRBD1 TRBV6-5 ASSYLQGMWEQY
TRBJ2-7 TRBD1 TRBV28 ASSPGTALNYEQY
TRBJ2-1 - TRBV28 ASSLGPVENRGGF
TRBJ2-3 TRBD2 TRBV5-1 ASSSSGIAGEIDTQY
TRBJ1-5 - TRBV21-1 ASSPAPDQPQH
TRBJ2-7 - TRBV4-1 ASSHKEIGYEQY
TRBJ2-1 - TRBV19 ASTTQGGYNEQF
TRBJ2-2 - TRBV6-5 ASSPTDFRGLF
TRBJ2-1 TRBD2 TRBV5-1 ASTPLESGRGGQF
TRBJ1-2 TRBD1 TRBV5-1 ASSPGQELYGYT
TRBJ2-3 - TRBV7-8 ASTPGSGTSTDTQY
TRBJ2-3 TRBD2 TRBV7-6 ASMTSGGTDTQY
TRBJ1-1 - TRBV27 ASSSIGADINTEAF
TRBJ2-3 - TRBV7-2 ASSLLIGDTQY
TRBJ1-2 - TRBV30 AWSVRRADGYT
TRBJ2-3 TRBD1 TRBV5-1 ASSYGQDTDTQY
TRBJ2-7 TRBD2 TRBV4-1 ASSPLAGLYEQY
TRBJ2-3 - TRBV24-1 ATSDHPPSGYTDTQY
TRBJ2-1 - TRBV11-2 ASSGRFYNEQF
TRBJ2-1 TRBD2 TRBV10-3 AISDLAVEQF
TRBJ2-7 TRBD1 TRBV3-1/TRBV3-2 ASSPGQGKY
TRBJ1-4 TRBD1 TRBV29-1 SVVALGQEGEKLF
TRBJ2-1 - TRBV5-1 ASSLFSSSYNEQF
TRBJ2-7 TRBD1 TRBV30 AWGGQPLRDGQY
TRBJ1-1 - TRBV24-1 ATRGRVGAPNTEAF